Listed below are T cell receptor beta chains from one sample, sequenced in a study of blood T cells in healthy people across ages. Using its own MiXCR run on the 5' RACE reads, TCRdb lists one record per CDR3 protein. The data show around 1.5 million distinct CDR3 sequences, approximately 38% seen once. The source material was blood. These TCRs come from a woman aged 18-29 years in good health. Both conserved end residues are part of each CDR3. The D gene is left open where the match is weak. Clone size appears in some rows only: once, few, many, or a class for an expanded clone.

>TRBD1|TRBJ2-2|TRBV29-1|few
TGCAGCGCAAGATCCGGGACAGAAAACACCGGGGAGCTGTTTTTT
CSARSGTENTGELFF
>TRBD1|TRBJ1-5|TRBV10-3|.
TGTGCCATCAGTGAGTCGGGAGGGGGCCCCGATCAGCCCCAGCATTTT
CAISESGGGPDQPQHF
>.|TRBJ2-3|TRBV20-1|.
TGCAGTGCTCCATCCAGCTGGTATACGCAGTATTTT
CSAPSSWYTQYF
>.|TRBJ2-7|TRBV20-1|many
TGCAGTGCTAGGGGTTCCTACGAGCAGTACTTC
CSARGSYEQYF
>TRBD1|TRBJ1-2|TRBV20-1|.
TGCAGTGCTACGGACCCGGACAGGCCCCCCCATGGCTACACCTTC
CSATDPDRPPHGYTF
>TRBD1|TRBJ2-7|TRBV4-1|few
TGCGCCAGCAGCCTAAACCCCGGGACAGCAAGGGGCGAGCAGTACTTC
CASSLNPGTARGEQYF
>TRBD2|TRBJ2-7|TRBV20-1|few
TGCAGTGCTAGGAAGGGACTAGCGGGGCCCTACGAGCAGTACTTC
CSARKGLAGPYEQYF
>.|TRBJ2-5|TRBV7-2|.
TGTGCCAGCAGCTTATTCCCCTCCCAGGAGACCCAGTACTTC
CASSLFPSQETQYF
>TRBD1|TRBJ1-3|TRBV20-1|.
TGCAGTGCTAGGGAGCCGGGACAGGAGAGCCGCTCTGGAAACACCATATATTTT
CSAREPGQESRSGNTIYF
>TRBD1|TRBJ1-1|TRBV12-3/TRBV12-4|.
TGTGCCGGCGGTAGGGGGCGGACTGAAGCTTTCTTT
CAGGRGRTEAFF
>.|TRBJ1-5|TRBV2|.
TGTGCCAGCAGTGAGTGGGGGGTCAATCAGCCCCAGCATTTT
CASSEWGVNQPQHF
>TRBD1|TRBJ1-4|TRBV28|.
TGTGCCAGCATGAACCGGGACAGGGGGAGGTGGGATGAAAAACTGTTTTTT
CASMNRDRGRWDEKLFF
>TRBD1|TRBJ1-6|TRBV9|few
TGTGCCAGCAGCCCCGAGACAGGGGCCCTTTCACCCCTCCACTTT
CASSPETGALSPLHF
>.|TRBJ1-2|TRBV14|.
TGTGCCAGCAGCCAAGAACAGCAACCTAACTATGGCTACACCTTC
CASSQEQQPNYGYTF
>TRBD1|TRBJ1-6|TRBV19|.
TGTGCCGGCCAACAGGGGGCAAATTCACCCCTCCACTTT
CAGQQGANSPLHF
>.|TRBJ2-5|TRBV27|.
TGTGCCAGCAGTGTACACCGTCAGTCCGTAGAGACCCAGTACTTC
CASSVHRQSVETQYF
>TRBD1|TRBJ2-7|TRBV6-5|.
TGTGCCAGCAGCCTCCGACCGGGACAGGGGGCCTACGAGCAGTACTTC
CASSLRPGQGAYEQYF
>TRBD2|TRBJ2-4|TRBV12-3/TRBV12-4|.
TGTGCCAGCAGTCCACGGACTAGCGGGGGGGCATCCAAAAACATTCAGTACTTC
CASSPRTSGGASKNIQYF
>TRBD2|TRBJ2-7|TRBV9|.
TGTGCCAGCGCCCGATGGGCGGGAGGGCCTTACGAGCAGTACTTC
CASARWAGGPYEQYF
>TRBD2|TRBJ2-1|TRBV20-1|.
TGCAGTACCTCCCCATTGGGACTAGCGGGGGTGAATGAGCAGTTCTTC
CSTSPLGLAGVNEQFF
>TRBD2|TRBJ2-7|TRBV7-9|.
TGTGCCAGCAGCTTAGCGCTGGTGACTAGCTCCGAGCAGTACTTC
CASSLALVTSSEQYF
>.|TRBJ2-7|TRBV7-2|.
TGTGCCAGCAGCTTAATCCTTAGCGGTATCTCCTACAATGAGCAGTACTTC
CASSLILSGISYNEQYF
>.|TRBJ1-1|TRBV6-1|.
TGTACCAGCAGTGGCGGGCGATCGGGGGGAACTGAAGCTTTCTTT
CTSSGGRSGGTEAFF
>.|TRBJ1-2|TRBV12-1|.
TGTGCCAGCAGCTCTGTAGGACAGGGCCCTAACTATGGCTACACCTTC
CASSSVGQGPNYGYTF
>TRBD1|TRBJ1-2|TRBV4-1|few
TGCGCCAGCAGCCAAACTCTGACAGGGGGATATGGCTACACCTTC
CASSQTLTGGYGYTF
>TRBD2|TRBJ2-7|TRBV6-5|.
TGTGCCAGCAGTCCCTCTCTCGCGGGGGTACCCTACGAGCAGTACTTC
CASSPSLAGVPYEQYF
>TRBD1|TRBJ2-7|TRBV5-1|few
TGCGCCAGCAGCCCGGGACAGGGCCAATACGAGCAGTACTTC
CASSPGQGQYEQYF
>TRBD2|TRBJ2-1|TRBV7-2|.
TGTGCCAGCGGACGAGCGGGGAGCTCCTGCAATGAGCAGTTCTTC
CASGRAGSSCNEQFF
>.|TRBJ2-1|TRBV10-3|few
TGTGCCATCACCAGAGGGGGGGGTAGCAATGAGCAGTTCTTC
CAITRGGGSNEQFF
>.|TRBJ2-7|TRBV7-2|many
TGTGCCAGCAGTTTCCCCGCCTCCTACGAGCAGTACTTC
CASSFPASYEQYF
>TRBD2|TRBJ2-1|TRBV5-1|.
TGCGCCAGCAGCTTTGGACTAGCGGGAGGACGGAGCTCCTACAATGAGCAGTTCTTC
CASSFGLAGGRSSYNEQFF
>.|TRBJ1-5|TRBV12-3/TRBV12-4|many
TGTGCCAGCAGCTTTGGGGGTAGCAATCAGCCCCAGCATTTT
CASSFGGSNQPQHF
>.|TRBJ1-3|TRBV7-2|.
TGTGCCAGCAGCTTAGCGGCCCCGGTCCTCTCCCAACCTGGAAACACCATATATTTT
CASSLAAPVLSQPGNTIYF
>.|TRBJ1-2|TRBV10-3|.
TGTGCCGCACAACCGGACCGCACGGGCGGCTACACCTTC
CAAQPDRTGGYTF
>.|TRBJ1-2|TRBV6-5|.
TGTGCCAGCAGTTACTCCGGGGGACCGGCGGGGACGAACTATGGCTACACCTTC
CASSYSGGPAGTNYGYTF
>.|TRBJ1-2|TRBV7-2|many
TGTGCCAGCAGCTTAAGCGGGGCTAACTATGGCTACACCTTC
CASSLSGANYGYTF
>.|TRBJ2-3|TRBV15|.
TGTGCCACCAGCAGAAGCGGGCGCACAGATACGCAGTATTTT
CATSRSGRTDTQYF
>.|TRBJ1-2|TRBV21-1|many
TGTGCCAGCAGCAAGACCGCAGGGGGCTATGGCTACACCTTC
CASSKTAGGYGYTF
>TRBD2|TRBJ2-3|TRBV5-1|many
TGCGCCAGCAGCCAAGGACTAGCCGGCAGCACAGATACGCAGTATTTT
CASSQGLAGSTDTQYF
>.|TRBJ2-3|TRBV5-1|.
TGCGCCAGCAGCTTGGCCCTAGCCCAGGCGCAGTATTTT
CASSLALAQAQYF
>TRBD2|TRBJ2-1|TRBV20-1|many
TGCAGTGCTCGACTAGCGGGGTTTCCCTACAATGAGCAGTTCTTC
CSARLAGFPYNEQFF
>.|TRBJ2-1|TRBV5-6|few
TGTGCCAGCAGCCCAGACAGATACAACAATGAGCAGTTCTTC
CASSPDRYNNEQFF
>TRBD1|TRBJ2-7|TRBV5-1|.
TGCGCCAGCAGCTTCGACAGGGGAGGCTACGAGCAGTACTTC
CASSFDRGGYEQYF
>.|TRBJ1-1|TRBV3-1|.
TGTACCAGCAGCCAAGAGAAAAGATCTGAAGCTTTCTTT
CTSSQEKRSEAFF
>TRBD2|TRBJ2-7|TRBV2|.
TGTGCCAGCAGAGAGCATAGCGGGAGATTTGCCGAGCAGTACTTC
CASREHSGRFAEQYF
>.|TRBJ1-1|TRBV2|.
TGTGCCAGCAGTGATGGACATGAACGAACTGAAGCTTTCTTT
CASSDGHERTEAFF
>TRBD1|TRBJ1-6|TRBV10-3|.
TGTGCCATCAGGGAGGGGACAGATTCTTCGGCCCTCCACTTT
CAIREGTDSSALHF
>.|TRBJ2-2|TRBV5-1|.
TGCGCCGGCAGCTTTACTAGTGACTTCACCGGGGAGCTGTTTTTT
CAGSFTSDFTGELFF
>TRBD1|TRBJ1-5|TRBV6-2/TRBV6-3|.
TGTGCCAGCAGGCCAACGGGACAGTATCAGCCCCAGCATTTT
CASRPTGQYQPQHF
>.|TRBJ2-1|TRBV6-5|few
TGTGCCAGCAGCCAGGGGGGCGGGCCCCCGCTCAATGAGCAGTTCTTC
CASSQGGGPPLNEQFF
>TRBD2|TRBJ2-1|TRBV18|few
TGTGCCAGCTCACCGATGGTAGCGGGCGTCTACAATGAGCAGTTCTTC
CASSPMVAGVYNEQFF
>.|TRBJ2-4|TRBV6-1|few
TGTGCCAGCAGTGCCCCGGGGAAAAACATTCAGTACTTC
CASSAPGKNIQYF
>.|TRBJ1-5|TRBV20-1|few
TGCAGTGCTAGAGTAGTATCCAATAGCAATCAGCCCCAGCATTTT
CSARVVSNSNQPQHF
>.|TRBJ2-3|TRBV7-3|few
TGTGCCAGCAGCAAACAGGGATCACACACAGATACGCAGTATTTT
CASSKQGSHTDTQYF
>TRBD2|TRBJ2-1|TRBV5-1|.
TGCGCCAGCAGCTCATCCAGCGGGAGGGCCGGGGACAATGAGCAGTTCTTC
CASSSSSGRAGDNEQFF
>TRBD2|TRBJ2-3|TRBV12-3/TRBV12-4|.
TGTGCCAGCAGTTTAGTAGCGGGGGGGCCATCAGATACGCAGTATTTT
CASSLVAGGPSDTQYF
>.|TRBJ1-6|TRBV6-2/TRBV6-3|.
TGTGCCAGCAGACCGGACATAAAGGGCCATTCACCCCTCCACTTT
CASRPDIKGHSPLHF
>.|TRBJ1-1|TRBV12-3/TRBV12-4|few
TGTGCCAGCACTAACGACGAGAACACTGAAGCTTTCTTT
CASTNDENTEAFF
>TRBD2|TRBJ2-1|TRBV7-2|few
TGTGCCAGCAGCTTAGCCGGGACTAGCTGGAATGAGCAGTTCTTC
CASSLAGTSWNEQFF